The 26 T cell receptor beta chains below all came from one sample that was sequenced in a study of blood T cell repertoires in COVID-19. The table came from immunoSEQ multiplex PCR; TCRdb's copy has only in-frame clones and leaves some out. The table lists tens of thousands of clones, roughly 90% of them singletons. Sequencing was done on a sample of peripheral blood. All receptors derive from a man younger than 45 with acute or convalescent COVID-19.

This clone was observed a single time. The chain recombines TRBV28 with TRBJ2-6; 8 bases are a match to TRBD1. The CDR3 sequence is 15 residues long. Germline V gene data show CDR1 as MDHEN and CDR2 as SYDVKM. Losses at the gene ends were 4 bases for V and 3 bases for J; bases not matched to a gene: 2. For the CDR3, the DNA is TGTGCCAGCAGTTCCAGGGGGCTTGGGGCCAACGTCCTGACTTTC. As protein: CASSSRGLGANVLTF.

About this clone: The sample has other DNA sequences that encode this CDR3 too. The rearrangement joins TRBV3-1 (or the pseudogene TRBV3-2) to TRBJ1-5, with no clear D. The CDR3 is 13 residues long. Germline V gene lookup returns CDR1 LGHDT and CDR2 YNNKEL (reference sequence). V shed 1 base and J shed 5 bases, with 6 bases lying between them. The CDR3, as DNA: TGTGCCAGCAGCCAAGGGAGGGATCAGCCCCAGCATTTT. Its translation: CASSQGRDQPQHF.

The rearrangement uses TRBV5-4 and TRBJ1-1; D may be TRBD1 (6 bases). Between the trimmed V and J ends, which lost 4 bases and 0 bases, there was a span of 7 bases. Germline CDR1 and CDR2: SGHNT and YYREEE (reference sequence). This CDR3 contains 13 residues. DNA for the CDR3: TGTGCCAGCAGCGCAGGGGTGAACACTGAAGCTTTCTTT. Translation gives CASSAGVNTEAFF. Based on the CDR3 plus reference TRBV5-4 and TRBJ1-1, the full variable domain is ETGVTQSPTHLIKTRGQQVTLRCSSQSGHNTVSWYQQALGQGPQFIFQYYREEENGRGNFPPRFSGLQFPNYSSELNVNALELDDSALYLCASSAGVNTEAFFGQGTRLTVV.

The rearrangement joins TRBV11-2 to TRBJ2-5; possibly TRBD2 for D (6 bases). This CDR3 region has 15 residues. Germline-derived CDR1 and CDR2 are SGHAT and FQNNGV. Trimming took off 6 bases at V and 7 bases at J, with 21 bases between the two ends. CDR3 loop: CASSSRDSIFRTQYF. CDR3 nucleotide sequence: TGTGCCAGCAGTTCCCGGGACTCCATCTTTCGGACCCAGTACTTC.

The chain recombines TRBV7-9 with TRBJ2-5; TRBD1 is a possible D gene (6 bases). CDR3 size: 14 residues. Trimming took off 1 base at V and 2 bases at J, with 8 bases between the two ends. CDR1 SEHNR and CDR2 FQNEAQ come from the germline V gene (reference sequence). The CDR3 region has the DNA TGTGCCAGCAGCTTAGGAGGGACACAAGAGACCCAGTACTTC. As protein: CASSLGGTQETQYF.

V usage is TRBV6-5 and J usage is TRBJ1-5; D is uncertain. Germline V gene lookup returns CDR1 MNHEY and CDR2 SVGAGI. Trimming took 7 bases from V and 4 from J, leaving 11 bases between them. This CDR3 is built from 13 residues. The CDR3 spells CASTLAYNQPQHF. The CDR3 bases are TGTGCCAGCACCTTAGCCTATAATCAGCCCCAGCATTTT.

The chain's CDR3 is CASSDRVEQYF. The CDR3 DNA reads as TGTGCCAGTAGCGACAGGGTCGAGCAGTACTTC. The V call is TRBV19, the J call TRBJ2-7, with 7 nucleotides matching TRBD1. This CDR3 region has 11 residues. Germline CDR1 and CDR2: LNHDA and SQIVND (reference sequence). V was clipped by 6 bases and J by 6 bases; unmatched bases: 2. The full variable domain, with the rest looked up from reference TRBV19 and TRBJ2-7, is DGGITQSPKYLFRKEGQNVTLSCEQNLNHDAMYWYRQDPGQGLRLIYYSQIVNDFQKGDIAEGYSVSREKKESFPLTVTSAQKNPTAFYLCASSDRVEQYFGPGTRLTVT.

The CDR3 is CASSPTSGRETQYF. Here the CDR3 DNA reads TGTGCCAGCTCACCAACTAGCGGGAGAGAGACCCAGTACTTC. V usage is TRBV18 and J usage is TRBJ2-5; 11 nucleotides align to TRBD2. The V gene end was trimmed by 2 bases and the J gene end by 4 bases; junction bases not matched to a gene: 0. Looked up from germline, CDR1 is KGHSH and CDR2 is LQKENI. The CDR3 runs to 14 residues.

CDR3 residues: CASSLEGGGYTDTQYF. The CDR3 coding sequence is TGCGCCAGCAGCCTAGAGGGTGGCGGATACACAGATACGCAGTATTTT. The chain employs TRBV4-1 and TRBJ2-3, with D tentatively TRBD2 (5 bases). The CDR3 has 16 residues. The ends were cut back, 4 bases at V and 2 bases at J, with 16 bases in the middle. Germline V CDR1 and CDR2: MGHRA, YSYEKL.

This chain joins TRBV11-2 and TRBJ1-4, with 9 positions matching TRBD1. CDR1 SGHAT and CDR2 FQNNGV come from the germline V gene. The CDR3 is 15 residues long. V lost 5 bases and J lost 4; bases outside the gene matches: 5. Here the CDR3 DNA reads TGTGCCAGCAGCGAGGGGGACAGGGATAATGAAAAACTGTTTTTT. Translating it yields CASSEGDRDNEKLFF.

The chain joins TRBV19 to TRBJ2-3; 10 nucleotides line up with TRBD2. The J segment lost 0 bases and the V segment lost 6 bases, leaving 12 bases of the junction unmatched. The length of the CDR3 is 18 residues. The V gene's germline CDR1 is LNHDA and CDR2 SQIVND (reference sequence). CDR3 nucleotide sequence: TGTGCCAGTAGCGAAGGTAGCGGGAGGCGGATTAGCACAGATACGCAGTATTTT. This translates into CASSEGSGRRISTDTQYF.

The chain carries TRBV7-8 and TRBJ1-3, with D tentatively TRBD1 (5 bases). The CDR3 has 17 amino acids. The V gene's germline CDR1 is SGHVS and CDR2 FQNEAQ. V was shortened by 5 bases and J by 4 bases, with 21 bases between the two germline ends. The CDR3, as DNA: TGTGCCAGCAGCCGAGGGGTAGCAGGGTCGGTCGGAAACACCATATATTTT. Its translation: CASSRGVAGSVGNTIYF.

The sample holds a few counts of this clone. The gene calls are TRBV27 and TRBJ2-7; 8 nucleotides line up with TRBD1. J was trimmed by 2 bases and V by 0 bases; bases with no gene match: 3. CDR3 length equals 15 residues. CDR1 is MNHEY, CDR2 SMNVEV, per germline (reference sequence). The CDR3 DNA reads TGTGCCAGCAGTTTATCCAGGGGGCCTACCTACGAGCAGTACTTC. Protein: CASSLSRGPTYEQYF.

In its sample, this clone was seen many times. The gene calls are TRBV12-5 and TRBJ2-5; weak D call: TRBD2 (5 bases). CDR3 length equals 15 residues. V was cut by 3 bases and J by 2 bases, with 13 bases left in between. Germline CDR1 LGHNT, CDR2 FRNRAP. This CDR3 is CASGFGPRDQETQYF. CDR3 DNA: TGTGCTAGTGGTTTTGGACCTCGGGATCAAGAGACCCAGTACTTC.

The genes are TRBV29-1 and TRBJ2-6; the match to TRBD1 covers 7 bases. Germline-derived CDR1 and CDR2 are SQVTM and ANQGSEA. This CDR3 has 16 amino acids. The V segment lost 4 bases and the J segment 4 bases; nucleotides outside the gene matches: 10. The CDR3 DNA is TGCAGCGTTGGGACCTATGGGACAGCCGGGGCCAACGTCCTGACTTTC. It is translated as CSVGTYGTAGANVLTF.

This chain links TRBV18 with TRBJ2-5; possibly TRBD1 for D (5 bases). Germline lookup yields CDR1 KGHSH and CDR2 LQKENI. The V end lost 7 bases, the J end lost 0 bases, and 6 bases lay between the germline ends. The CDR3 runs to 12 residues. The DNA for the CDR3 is TGTGCCAGCTTAGGGGACCAAGAGACCCAGTACTTC. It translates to CASLGDQETQYF.

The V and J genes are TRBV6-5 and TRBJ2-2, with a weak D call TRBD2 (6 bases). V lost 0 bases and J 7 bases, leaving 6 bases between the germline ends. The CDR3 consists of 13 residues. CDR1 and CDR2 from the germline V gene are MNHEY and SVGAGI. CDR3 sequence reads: CASSYSGGGELFF. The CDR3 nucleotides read TGTGCCAGCAGTTACTCCGGGGGCGGGGAGCTGTTTTTT.

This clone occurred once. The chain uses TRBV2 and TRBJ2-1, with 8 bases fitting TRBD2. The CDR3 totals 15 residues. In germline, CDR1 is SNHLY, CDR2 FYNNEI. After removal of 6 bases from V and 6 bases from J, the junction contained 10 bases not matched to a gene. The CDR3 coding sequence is TGTGCCAGCAGGCGGGAGGCCTCCCCGGGCAATGAGCAGTTCTTC. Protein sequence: CASRREASPGNEQFF.

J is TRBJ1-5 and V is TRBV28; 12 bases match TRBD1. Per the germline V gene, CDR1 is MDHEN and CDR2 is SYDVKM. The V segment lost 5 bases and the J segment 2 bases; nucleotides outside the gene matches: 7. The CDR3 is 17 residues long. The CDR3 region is CASSPLGTGGGNQPQHF. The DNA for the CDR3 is TGTGCCAGCAGTCCACTCGGGACAGGGGGCGGCAATCAGCCCCAGCATTTT.

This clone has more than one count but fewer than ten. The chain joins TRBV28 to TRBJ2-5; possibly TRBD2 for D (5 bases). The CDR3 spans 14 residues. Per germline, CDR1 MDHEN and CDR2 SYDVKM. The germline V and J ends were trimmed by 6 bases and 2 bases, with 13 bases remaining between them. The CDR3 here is CASSADYEQETQYF. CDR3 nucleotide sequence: TGTGCCAGCAGCGCTGACTACGAACAAGAGACCCAGTACTTC.

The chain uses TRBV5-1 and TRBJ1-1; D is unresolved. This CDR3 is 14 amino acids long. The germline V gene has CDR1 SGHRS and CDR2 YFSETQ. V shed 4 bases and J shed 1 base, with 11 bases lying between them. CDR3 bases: TGCGCCAGCAGCGCCAGCCGAGGGAACACTGAAGCTTTCTTT. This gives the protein CASSASRGNTEAFF.

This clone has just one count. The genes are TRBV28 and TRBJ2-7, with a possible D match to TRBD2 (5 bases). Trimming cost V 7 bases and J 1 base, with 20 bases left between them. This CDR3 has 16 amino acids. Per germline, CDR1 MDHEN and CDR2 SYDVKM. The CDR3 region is CASNNLRRTQSYEQYF. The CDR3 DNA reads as TGTGCCAGCAATAACCTTCGGAGGACTCAATCCTACGAGCAGTACTTC. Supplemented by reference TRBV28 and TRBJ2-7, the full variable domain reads DVKVTQSSRYLVKRTGEKVFLECVQDMDHENMFWYRQDPGLGLRLIYFSYDVKMKEKGDIPEGYSVSREKKERFSLILESASTNQTSMYLCASNNLRRTQSYEQYFGPGTRLTVT.

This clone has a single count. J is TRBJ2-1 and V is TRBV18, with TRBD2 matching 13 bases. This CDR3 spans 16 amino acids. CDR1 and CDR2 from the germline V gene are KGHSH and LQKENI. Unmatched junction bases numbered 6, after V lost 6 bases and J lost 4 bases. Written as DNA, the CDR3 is TGTGCCAGCTCCCCCGGGACTAGCGGGACATACAATGAGCAGTTCTTC. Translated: CASSPGTSGTYNEQFF.

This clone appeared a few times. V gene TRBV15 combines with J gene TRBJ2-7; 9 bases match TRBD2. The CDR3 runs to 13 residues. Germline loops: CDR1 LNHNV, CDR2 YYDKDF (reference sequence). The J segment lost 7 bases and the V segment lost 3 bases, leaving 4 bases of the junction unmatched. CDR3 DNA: TGTGCCACCAGCAGCATAGCGGGGGAGGAGCAGTACTTC. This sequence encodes CATSSIAGEEQYF.

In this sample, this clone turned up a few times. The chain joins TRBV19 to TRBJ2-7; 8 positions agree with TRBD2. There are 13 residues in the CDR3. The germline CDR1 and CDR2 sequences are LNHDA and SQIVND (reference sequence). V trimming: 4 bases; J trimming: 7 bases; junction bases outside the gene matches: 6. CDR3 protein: CASSTGTSLEQYF. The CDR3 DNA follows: TGTGCCAGTAGTACCGGGACTAGTTTGGAGCAGTACTTC.

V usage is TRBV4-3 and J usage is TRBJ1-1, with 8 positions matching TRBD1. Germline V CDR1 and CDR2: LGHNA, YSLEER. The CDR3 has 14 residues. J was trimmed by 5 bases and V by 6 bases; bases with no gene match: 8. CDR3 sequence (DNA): TGCGCCAGCAGTCCGTCAGGGGGCTGGACTGAAGCTTTCTTT. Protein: CASSPSGGWTEAFF.